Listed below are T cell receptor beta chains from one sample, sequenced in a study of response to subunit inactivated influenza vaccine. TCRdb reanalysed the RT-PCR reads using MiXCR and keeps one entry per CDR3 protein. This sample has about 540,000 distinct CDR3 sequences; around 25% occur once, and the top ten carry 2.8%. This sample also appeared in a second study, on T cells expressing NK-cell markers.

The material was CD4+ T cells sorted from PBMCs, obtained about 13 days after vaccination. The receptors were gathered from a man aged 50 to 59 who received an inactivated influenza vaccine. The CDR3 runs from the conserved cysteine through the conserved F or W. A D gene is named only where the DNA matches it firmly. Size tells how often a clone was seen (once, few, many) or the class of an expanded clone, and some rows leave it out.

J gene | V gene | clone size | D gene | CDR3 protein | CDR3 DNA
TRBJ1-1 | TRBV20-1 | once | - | CSASRWFLTEASF | TGCAGTGCTAGCCGATGGTTCCTCACTGAAGCTTCCTTT
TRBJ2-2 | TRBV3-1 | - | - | CASSHGGIYTGELFF | TGTGCCAGCAGCCATGGGGGGATCTACACCGGGGAGCTGTTTTTT
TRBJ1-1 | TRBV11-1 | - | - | CASSQGTTSSGTEAFF | TGTGCCAGCAGCCAGGGGACAACTTCCTCCGGGACTGAAGCTTTCTTT
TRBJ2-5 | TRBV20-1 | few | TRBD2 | CSARPMAGGRETQYF | TGCAGTGCTAGACCAATGGCGGGAGGGCGAGAGACCCAGTACTTC
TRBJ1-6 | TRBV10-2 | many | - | CASTQPGSNSPLHF | TGCGCCAGCACCCAGCCAGGGTCCAATTCACCCCTCCACTTT
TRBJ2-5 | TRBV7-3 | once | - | CASSQTGSHPPTQYF | TGTGCCAGCAGCCAAACGGGCAGTCATCCTCCGACCCAGTACTTC
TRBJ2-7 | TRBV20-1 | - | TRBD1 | CSVDRGTSYEQYF | TGCAGTGTCGACAGGGGGACCTCCTACGAGCAGTACTTC
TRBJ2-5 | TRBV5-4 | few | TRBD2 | CASSLVGYGREGPQETQYF | TGTGCCAGCAGCTTGGTGGGGTATGGCCGGGAGGGCCCCCAAGAGACCCAGTACTTC
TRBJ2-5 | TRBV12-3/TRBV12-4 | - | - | CASSLGAAGIQTQYF | TGTGCCAGCAGTCTAGGGGCCGCAGGGATACAGACCCAGTACTTC
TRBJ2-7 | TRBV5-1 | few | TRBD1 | CASRASGGTESEQYF | TGCGCCAGCAGGGCGTCAGGGGGAACAGAGTCCGAGCAGTACTTC
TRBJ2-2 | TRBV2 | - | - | CASRKLDADGELFF | TGTGCCAGCAGGAAACTAGATGCGGACGGGGAGCTGTTTTTT
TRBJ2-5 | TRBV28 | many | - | CASSAGGTQYF | TGTGCCAGCAGCGCCGGGGGGACCCAGTACTTC
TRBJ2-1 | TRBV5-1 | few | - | CASSLAKWEKGVTNEQFF | TGCGCCAGCAGCTTGGCGAAGTGGGAGAAGGGGGTGACGAATGAGCAGTTCTTC
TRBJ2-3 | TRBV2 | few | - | CASRDYAHTDTQYF | TGTGCCAGCAGGGACTACGCCCACACAGATACGCAGTATTTT
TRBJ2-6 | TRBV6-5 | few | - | CASSYGGLISGANVLTF | TGTGCCAGCAGTTACGGGGGGCTGATCTCTGGGGCCAACGTCCTGACTTTC
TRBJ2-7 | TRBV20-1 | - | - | CSARDSGVTYEQYF | TGCAGTGCTAGAGACTCCGGGGTGACCTACGAGCAGTACTTC
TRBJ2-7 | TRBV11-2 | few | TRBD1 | CASSLAPGQGLYF | TGTGCCAGCAGCTTAGCCCCTGGACAGGGGTTGTACTTC
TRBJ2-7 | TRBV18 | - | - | CASSPGYTSYEQYF | TGTGCCAGCTCACCAGGGTATACTAGCTACGAGCAGTACTTC
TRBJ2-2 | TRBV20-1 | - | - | CSAIRDTGELFF | TGCAGTGCTATCAGGGACACCGGGGAGCTGTTTTTT
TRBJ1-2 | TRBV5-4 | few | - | CASSLGNRDDYGYTF | TGTGCCAGCAGCTTGGGGAACAGGGATGACTATGGCTACACCTTC
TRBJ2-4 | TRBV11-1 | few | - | CASSTLGGQGRRAKNIQYF | TGTGCCAGCAGTACACTCGGCGGCCAGGGGCGTAGAGCCAAAAACATTCAGTACTTC
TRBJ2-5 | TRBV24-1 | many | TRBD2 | CATSLGGTQETQYF | TGTGCCACCAGTCTGGGGGGGACCCAAGAGACCCAGTACTTC
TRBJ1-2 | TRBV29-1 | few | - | CSVDAKGRSYGYTF | TGCAGCGTTGATGCGAAGGGTCGGAGCTATGGCTACACCTTC
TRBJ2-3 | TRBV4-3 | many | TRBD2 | CASSPGLAGTQYF | TGCGCCAGCAGCCCCGGACTAGCGGGGACGCAGTATTTT
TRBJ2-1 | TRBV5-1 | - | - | CASSWYSGSSAYAAYNEQFF | TGCGCCAGCAGCTGGTACTCCGGGTCTAGCGCCTATGCGGCCTACAATGAGCAGTTCTTC
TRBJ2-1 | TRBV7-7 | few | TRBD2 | CASSPHSGRALNEQFF | TGTGCCAGCAGCCCACATAGCGGGAGGGCCCTCAATGAGCAGTTCTTC
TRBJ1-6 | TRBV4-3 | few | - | CASSPEPYNSPLHF | TGCGCCAGCAGCCCCGAACCCTATAATTCACCCCTCCACTTT
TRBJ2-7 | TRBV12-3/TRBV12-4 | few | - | CASSLSGGADEQYF | TGTGCCAGCAGTTTATCGGGGGGCGCGGACGAGCAGTACTTC
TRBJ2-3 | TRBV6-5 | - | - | CASSYSTGMDTQYF | TGTGCCAGCAGTTACTCAACAGGGATGGATACGCAGTATTTT
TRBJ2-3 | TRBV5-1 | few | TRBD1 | CASREPEGQGTDTQYF | TGCGCCAGCAGAGAACCGGAGGGACAGGGCACAGATACGCAGTATTTT
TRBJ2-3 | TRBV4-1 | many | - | CASSQDLPAGDTQYF | TGCGCCAGCAGCCAAGATCTGCCGGCGGGAGATACGCAGTATTTT
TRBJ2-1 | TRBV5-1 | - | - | CASSPEGGKQFF | TGCGCCAGCAGCCCAGAGGGGGGTAAGCAGTTCTTC
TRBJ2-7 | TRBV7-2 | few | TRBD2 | CASSYTLAGGFSEQYF | TGTGCCAGCAGCTACACCCTAGCGGGAGGGTTTAGCGAGCAGTACTTC
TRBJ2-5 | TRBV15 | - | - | CATSRDYLSIQETQYF | TGTGCCACCAGCAGAGATTACCTCTCCATCCAAGAGACCCAGTACTTC
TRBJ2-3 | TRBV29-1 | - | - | CSVEPTTSRDTQYF | TGCAGCGTTGAACCTACAACGAGTCGAGATACGCAGTATTTT
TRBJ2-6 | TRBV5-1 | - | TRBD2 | CARGGVPRANVLTF | TGCGCCAGGGGGGGGGTCCCTAGGGCCAACGTCCTGACTTTC
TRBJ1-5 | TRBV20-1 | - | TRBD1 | CSAKTGNSNQPQHF | TGCAGTGCTAAGACAGGGAATAGCAATCAGCCCCAGCATTTT
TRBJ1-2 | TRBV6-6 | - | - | CASSPSPYGYTF | TGTGCCAGCAGTCCCAGCCCCTATGGCTACACCTTC
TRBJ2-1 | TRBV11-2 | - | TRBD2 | CASSFSLAGTNEQFF | TGTGCCAGCAGCTTTAGCCTAGCGGGAACCAATGAGCAGTTCTTC
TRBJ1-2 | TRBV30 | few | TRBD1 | CARTRTGRIEPYGYTF | TGTGCCAGAACGAGGACAGGGCGGATTGAGCCCTATGGCTACACCTTC
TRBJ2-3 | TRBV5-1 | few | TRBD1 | CASSFGTGGRVDTQYF | TGCGCCAGCAGCTTCGGGACAGGGGGGAGAGTAGATACGCAGTATTTT
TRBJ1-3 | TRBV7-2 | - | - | CASTQSVGGNTIYF | TGTGCCAGCACCCAATCGGTCGGTGGAAACACCATATATTTT
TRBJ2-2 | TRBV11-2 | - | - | CASSLLLGILTPGELFF | TGTGCCAGCAGCTTGTTGTTAGGGATTCTAACTCCCGGGGAGCTGTTTTTT